The entry below describes one TCR beta chain. Its specificity is unknown. This CDR3 comprises 13 residues. Germline assignment: CDR1 LNHDA and CDR2 SQIVND (reference sequence). V lost 0 bases, J lost 6 bases, and 0 bases stayed unmatched. Cells were stimulated with CMV-infected fibroblast lysates at 10 ug/mL. Sorting selected CD4+ T cells upregulating both CD40 ligand and CD69. These data originate in a study of persistence of HIV-infected CD4 T cells. Overall study results and limits: CMV- and Gag-responding cells had lower TCRbeta richness than CD3/CD28-responding cells.

This was the immunoSEQ version 4 assay in survey mode. Only in-frame clones appear in the TCRdb table, and some are missing; sequencing was by immunoSEQ multiplex PCR. This sample has 4,500 to 5,500 clones; 55% to 70% occur once, and the top ten carry 40%. The rearrangement joins TRBV19 to TRBJ2-3; 7 bases agree with TRBD1. The receptor comes from an adult man with HIV who was CMV-seropositive. This specimen consisted of CD4+ T cells sorted from PBMCs after approximately 20-hour stimulation, obtained from a patient who received antiretroviral therapy. The CDR3 DNA reads TGTGCCAGTAGTATAGAGGGACAGGATACGCAGTATTTT. This gives the protein CASSIEGQDTQYF.